This is a list of T cell receptor beta chains from one sample in a study of cytomegalovirus exposure and HLA in healthy donors. Libraries were prepared by immunoSEQ multiplex PCR; TCRdb keeps only in-frame clonotypes and omits some of them. This sample has approximately 170,000 clones; approximately 84% occur once, and the top ten carry 6.5% to 8.5%. Sequences were obtained from PBMCs. Every receptor here comes from a woman in her 40s in good health and CMV-seropositive. CDR3s leave out the opening cysteine and the closing phenylalanine or tryptophan.

V gene: TRBV6-5; CDR3 protein: ASSYGTGGDEQF
V gene: TRBV6-5; CDR3 protein: ASSYEGNSPPH
V gene: TRBV9; CDR3 protein: ASSVGTGINNEQF
V gene: TRBV2; CDR3 protein: ASSGYYSSYEQY
V gene: TRBV6-1; CDR3 protein: ASSFFQGNGYEQY
V gene: TRBV5-4; CDR3 protein: ASSLVAGEHNEQF
V gene: TRBV7-3; CDR3 protein: ASSPDSTVTYEQY
V gene: TRBV7-9; CDR3 protein: SSTRGAADTQY
V gene: TRBV7-3; CDR3 protein: ASSQGTMETQY
V gene: TRBV27; CDR3 protein: ASSLYYASGELQETQY
V gene: TRBV11-1; CDR3 protein: ASSRDTGVSEAF
V gene: TRBV2; CDR3 protein: ASVLDRVGQPQH
V gene: TRBV6-1; CDR3 protein: ASSVFPGPTNNEKLF
V gene: TRBV2; CDR3 protein: ASSRDYNSPLH
V gene: TRBV28; CDR3 protein: ASSQAYGYT
V gene: TRBV30; CDR3 protein: ACLGQFNTEAF
V gene: TRBV30; CDR3 protein: AWSVGGGGGYT
V gene: TRBV30; CDR3 protein: AWSFGTGITEAF
V gene: TRBV10-1; CDR3 protein: ASSPRTSGRETQY
V gene: TRBV2; CDR3 protein: ASIKQGVGTEAF
V gene: TRBV23-1; CDR3 protein: ANPNRDREDISYNSPLH
V gene: TRBV7-8; CDR3 protein: ASSLRVTEVSDTQY
V gene: TRBV11-2; CDR3 protein: ASSLGIPGGMSNTIY
V gene: TRBV23-1; CDR3 protein: ASSQAGTSGGTYEQY
V gene: TRBV30; CDR3 protein: AYGSTGTDTQY
V gene: TRBV7-2; CDR3 protein: ASSLDPGTAYGYT
V gene: TRBV5-1; CDR3 protein: ASSLGGPNTEAF